The 30 T cell receptor beta chains given below trace back to one sample, sequenced in a study of spatial heterogeneity in lung cancer. Time point here: blood at routine non-recurrence follow-up after resection. TCRdb redid the calling of the 5' RACE reads with MiXCR, one entry per CDR3 protein. This sample has about 87,000 distinct CDR3 sequences, with roughly a fifth found just once. The sample in question was PBMCs, obtained at follow-up. These receptors were collected from a male donor with early-stage non-small cell lung cancer.

The CDR3 region has the DNA TGTGCCAGCTGCACCACAGGGATAAGCTCCTACGAGCAGTACGTC. It encodes CASCTTGISSYEQYV. V usage is TRBV7-8 and J usage is TRBJ2-7; TRBD1 might be the D (6 bases). The germline V and J ends were trimmed by 8 bases and 0 bases, with 17 bases remaining between them. The germline V gene has CDR1 SGHVS and CDR2 FQNEAQ. The CDR3 has 15 amino acids.

This clonotype was seen at least ten times. The chain recombines TRBV27 with TRBJ1-1; 7 positions agree with TRBD1. The germline gives CDR1 MNHEY, CDR2 SMNVEV (reference sequence). This CDR3 has 15 amino acids. Trimming cost V 6 bases and J 4 bases; bases outside gene matches: 11. CDR3 residues: CASSRTKTGSTEAFF. CDR3 DNA sequence: TGTGCCAGCAGCCGTACAAAGACAGGGTCCACTGAAGCTTTCTTT.

The chain is built from TRBV12-3 or TRBV12-4 and TRBJ2-3, with a weak D call TRBD2 (6 bases). CDR3 length: 15 residues. V shed 1 base and J shed 1 base, with 9 bases lying between them. This CDR3 is CASSLVSSGTDTQYF. The CDR3, as DNA: TGTGCCAGCAGTTTAGTGTCTAGCGGCACAGATACGCAGTATTTT.

This chain joins TRBV19 and TRBJ1-5; TRBD1 is a possible D gene (5 bases). The V end lost 8 bases, the J end lost 0 bases, and 8 bases lay between the germline ends. CDR1 LNHDA and CDR2 SQIVND come from the germline V gene (reference sequence). The CDR3 is 13 residues long. The CDR3, as DNA: TGTGCCAGTCAGCAGGGTAGCAATCAGCCCCAGCATTTT. Residues: CASQQGSNQPQHF.

This clonotype was seen more than once but under ten times. The chain uses TRBV20-1 and TRBJ2-2, with TRBD1 matching over 8 bases. Germline V CDR1 and CDR2: DFQATT, SNEGSKA (reference sequence). The CDR3 is 16 amino acids. V was clipped by 0 bases and J by 6 bases; unmatched bases: 9. Here the CDR3 DNA reads TGCAGTGCTAGAGAGCCTACCAGGGGGCAGGCCGGGGAGCTGTTTTTT. Protein sequence: CSAREPTRGQAGELFF.

This clonotype was found many times. This chain joins TRBV6-2 or TRBV6-3 and TRBJ2-2; D gene uncertain. Germline values: CDR1 MNHEY, CDR2 SVGEGT. V gave up 6 bases and J gave up 1 base, with 12 bases separating them. The CDR3 runs to 15 residues. CDR3: CASRPDGWNTGELFF. The CDR3 nucleotides are TGTGCCAGCAGACCCGACGGATGGAACACCGGGGAGCTGTTTTTT.

The chain links TRBV12-3 or TRBV12-4 to TRBJ1-2; D is unclear. The germline V and J ends were trimmed by 3 bases and 8 bases, with 13 bases remaining between them. The CDR3 extends over 13 amino acids. As DNA, the CDR3 is TGTGCCAGCAGTTTTGAGAGGGTTGGCGGCTACACCTTC. Its protein is CASSFERVGGYTF.

The chain carries TRBV4-1 and TRBJ2-1; weak D call: TRBD2 (6 bases). V lost 0 bases, J lost 2 bases, and 11 bases lay in between. The CDR3 runs 16 residues. In germline, CDR1 is MGHRA, CDR2 YSYEKL. Here the CDR3 DNA reads TGCGCCAGCAGCCAAGATGGAGGGGAGGCCTACAATGAGCAGTTCTTC. Translating it yields CASSQDGGEAYNEQFF.

This clonotype has ten or more counts. The chain links TRBV6-1 to TRBJ2-1; D is undetermined. Germline V gives CDR1 MNHNS, CDR2 SASEGT. This CDR3 has 16 residues. V was cut by 3 bases and J by 1 base, with 13 bases left in between. DNA for the CDR3: TGTGCCAGCAGTGAGGCGGTCGGTTTATCCTACAATGAGCAGTTCTTC. Translation: CASSEAVGLSYNEQFF.

CDR3 nucleotides: TGTGCCACCGCACAGGGGGGGTACCAAGAGACCCAGTACTTC. It specifies CATAQGGYQETQYF. The V call is TRBV6-5, the J call TRBJ2-5; perhaps TRBD1 as D (8 bases). The ends were cut back, 10 bases at V and 0 bases at J, with 15 bases in the middle. Germline V CDR1 and CDR2: MNHEY, SVGAGI. This CDR3 is 14 amino acids long.

This clonotype was detected ten times or more. The rearrangement uses TRBV25-1 and TRBJ1-5; TRBD1 matches 8 bases. Germline assignment: CDR1 MGHDK and CDR2 SYGVNS. V dropped 3 bases and J dropped 4; count of bases not matched to a gene: 5. The CDR3 runs to 15 residues. The CDR3 loop is CASSDRGLGNQPQHF. CDR3 sequence (DNA): TGTGCCAGCAGTGACAGGGGGCTTGGGAATCAGCCCCAGCATTTT.

The table lists this clonotype with a few counts. The chain is built from TRBV11-1 and TRBJ2-2; no clear D. The CDR3 has 13 residues. Germline CDR1 and CDR2: SGHAT and FQDESV (reference sequence). Trimming pared 5 bases from V and 4 bases from J, leaving 8 bases between. This CDR3 is CASSAHSTGELFF. CDR3 nucleotides: TGTGCCAGCAGCGCACACAGCACCGGGGAGCTGTTTTTT.

The chain employs TRBV29-1 and TRBJ2-1; 7 nucleotides match TRBD2. This CDR3 contains 16 residues. Germline V gene lookup returns CDR1 SQVTM and CDR2 ANQGSEA. Trimming cost V 3 bases and J 0 bases; bases outside gene matches: 8. The CDR3 sequence: CSVDTGEGNSYNEQFF. The CDR3 DNA reads TGCAGCGTTGATACCGGGGAGGGCAACTCCTACAATGAGCAGTTCTTC.

The chain uses TRBV10-3 and TRBJ2-3; perhaps TRBD1 as D (5 bases). Per the germline V gene, CDR1 is ENHRY and CDR2 is SYGVKD. V lost 10 bases, J lost 6 bases, and 20 bases lay in between. The CDR3 runs 14 residues. DNA for the CDR3: TGTGCCAGTTCCACAGGACCCCCACGGGATACGCAGTATTTT. Protein: CASSTGPPRDTQYF.

In its sample, this clonotype was seen a few times. The chain has TRBV29-1 and TRBJ1-1; 8 positions match TRBD1. Trimming at V came to 7 bases and at J to 7 bases, leaving 11 bases not matched to a gene. The CDR3 is 13 residues long. Germline V CDR1 and CDR2: SQVTM, ANQGSEA. The CDR3 spells CSAPKGQGLEAFF. CDR3 DNA sequence: TGCAGCGCTCCAAAAGGACAGGGTCTTGAAGCTTTCTTT.

The chain recombines TRBV30 with TRBJ1-1; unclear D gene. The ends were cut back, 2 bases at V and 5 bases at J, with 15 bases in the middle. Per germline, CDR1 GTSNPN and CDR2 SVGIG (reference sequence). The CDR3 length is 14 residues. The CDR3 nucleotides read TGTGCCTGGAGTAAAAAGGCAGGCGAGACTGAAGCTTTCTTT. Translation gives CAWSKKAGETEAFF.

The table lists this clonotype with many counts. The chain has TRBV6-2 or TRBV6-3 and TRBJ1-1; TRBD1 agrees at 8 bases. The ends lost 4 bases at V and 0 bases at J; junction bases unmatched: 7. This CDR3 contains 16 residues. Germline CDR1 reads MNHEY; CDR2 reads SVGEGT. The CDR3 loop reads CASSLSGTGMNTEAFF. DNA for the CDR3: TGTGCCAGCAGTTTATCCGGGACAGGAATGAACACTGAAGCTTTCTTT.

This chain links TRBV29-1 with TRBJ1-5, with no clear D. V was clipped by 5 bases and J by 3 bases, with 11 bases between them. The CDR3 is made up of 13 amino acids. Looked up from germline, CDR1 is SQVTM and CDR2 is ANQGSEA. The CDR3 DNA reads as TGCAGCGTTAAGTACTCAGACAATCAGCCCCAGCATTTT. It is translated as CSVKYSDNQPQHF.

This rearrangement joins TRBV12-3 or TRBV12-4 to TRBJ2-5; D tentatively reads TRBD1 or TRBD2 (5 bases each). Trimming left V 3 bases short and J 2 bases short, with 7 bases between. The length of the CDR3 is 13 residues. The chain's CDR3 is CASSFGGQETQYF. The DNA of the CDR3 is TGTGCCAGCAGTTTTGGGGGACAAGAGACCCAGTACTTC.

This clonotype was detected only a few times. V usage is TRBV18 and J usage is TRBJ2-7; D unclear. Deletions cut 0 bases from V and 2 bases from J, with 8 bases between. The CDR3 loop spans 14 amino acids. Germline values: CDR1 KGHSH, CDR2 LQKENI. The CDR3 loop is CASSPPMAAYEQYF. CDR3 DNA sequence: TGTGCCAGCTCACCACCGATGGCCGCCTACGAGCAGTACTTC.

This clonotype was detected a few times. The chain couples TRBV5-5 to TRBJ2-7, with D tentatively TRBD2 (7 bases). The CDR3 contains 15 residues. Germline V gene data show CDR1 as SGHKS and CDR2 as YYEKEE (reference sequence). CDR3: CASSRLAGASDEQYV. The CDR3 coding sequence is TGTGCCAGCAGCCGTTTGGCGGGGGCCTCCGACGAGCAGTACGTC.

This clonotype was counted many times. The rearrangement uses TRBV7-9 and TRBJ1-6; D call uncertain. Germline V gene data show CDR1 as SEHNR and CDR2 as FQNEAQ (reference sequence). With 2 bases removed from V and 6 bases from J, the gap between germline ends came to 2 bases. The CDR3 is 12 residues long. Here the CDR3 DNA reads TGTGCCAGCAGCTTACTTAATTCACCCCTCCACTTT. It codes for CASSLLNSPLHF.

This rearrangement joins TRBV12-3 or TRBV12-4 to TRBJ1-2; the match to TRBD1 covers 11 bases. The J segment lost 4 bases and the V segment lost 6 bases, leaving 1 base of the junction unmatched. This CDR3 contains 13 residues. This CDR3 reads CASRGTGGYGYTF. In DNA, the CDR3 is TGTGCCAGCAGGGGGACAGGGGGCTATGGCTACACCTTC.

This clonotype was seen just once. This sequence joins TRBV24-1 and TRBJ1-5, with D unresolved. V was shortened by 7 bases and J by 5 bases, with 17 bases between the two germline ends. The CDR3 has 15 residues. The germline CDR1 and CDR2 sequences are KGHDR and SFDVKD. DNA of the CDR3: TGTGCCACCAGCGACACCACCCGGCCAGATCAGCCCCAGCATTTT. Encoded protein: CATSDTTRPDQPQHF.

The V and J genes are TRBV27 and TRBJ2-7; unclear D gene. From germline, CDR1 is MNHEY and CDR2 SMNVEV (reference sequence). Trimming took off 4 bases at V and 0 bases at J, with 13 bases between the two ends. The CDR3 runs to 15 residues. CDR3 residues: CASSSAGASSYEQYV. The CDR3 nucleotides are TGTGCCAGCAGTTCAGCAGGTGCTAGCTCCTACGAGCAGTACGTC.

This clonotype was seen only a few times. This chain connects TRBV7-2 to TRBJ2-7; D may be TRBD1 (6 bases). The CDR3 consists of 14 residues. Trimming stripped 5 bases from V and 0 bases from J, with 11 bases between. The germline V gene has CDR1 SGHTA and CDR2 FQGNSA. CDR3 region: CASSRTAASYEQYF. Written as DNA, the CDR3 is TGTGCCAGCAGCCGGACAGCAGCCTCCTACGAGCAGTACTTC.

The V call is TRBV3-1, the J call TRBJ1-2; D might be TRBD1 (5 bases). Germline V CDR1 and CDR2: LGHDT, YNNKEL (reference sequence). Trimming took 4 bases from V and 6 from J, leaving 18 bases between them. This CDR3 spans 15 amino acids. The CDR3 spells CASSPRARGYHGYTF. In DNA form, the CDR3 reads TGTGCCAGCAGCCCACGGGCTCGGGGGTACCATGGCTACACCTTC.

The rearrangement uses TRBV6-1 and TRBJ2-1; 11 bases are a match to TRBD2. This CDR3 region has 15 residues. With V trimmed by 0 bases and J by 11 bases, 6 bases remained unmatched. Germline loops: CDR1 MNHNS, CDR2 SASEGT. The CDR3 DNA reads as TGTGCCAGCAGTGAAGCGGGGACTAGCGGTCGAAAGCAGTTCTTC. The encoded protein is CASSEAGTSGRKQFF.

The chain carries TRBV6-1 and TRBJ2-7; perhaps TRBD1 as D (7 bases). V was pared by 1 base and J by 2 bases, with 12 bases between. CDR1 and CDR2 from the germline V gene are MNHNS and SASEGT. The CDR3 consists of 15 residues. CDR3 sequence: CASSEGQGEAYEQYF. CDR3 bases: TGTGCCAGCAGTGAAGGTCAGGGGGAGGCCTACGAGCAGTACTTC.

V is TRBV12-5 and J is TRBJ1-2; tentatively, D is TRBD1 (6 bases). Trimming stripped 7 bases from V and 3 bases from J, with 15 bases between. This CDR3 has 14 amino acids. Germline-derived CDR1 and CDR2 are LGHNT and FRNRAP. The CDR3 DNA sequence: TGTGCTAGTGCTCCGGACAGTTCTGACTATGGCTACACCTTC. It translates to CASAPDSSDYGYTF.